The entry that follows covers one TCR beta chain sequence. Its specificity is not known. The sample belongs to a study of blood T cells in healthy people across ages. Notes on the study in general: Diversity was higher, and naive CD4+ cells more numerous, in long-lived donors than in aged donors.

PCR was performed a second time for about 7 to 11 cycles using a sample-barcoded 5' primer and a J-beta primer mix. Each of the samples gave a minimum of 2.5 million paired-end reads that contained CDR3. TCRdb passed the 5' RACE reads through MiXCR, listing each CDR3 protein once. The data show around 1,500,000 distinct CDR3 sequences, with 25% to 30% seen just once and 7.7% held by the top ten. The CDR3 runs 17 residues. The V gene end was trimmed by 1 base and the J gene end by 6 bases; junction bases not matched to a gene: 9. Germline V lookup: CDR1 LNHDA, CDR2 SQIVND (reference sequence). Sequences were obtained from blood. The chain recombines TRBV19 with TRBJ2-1, with 10 bases identical to TRBD1. This receptor was identified in a woman aged 25 to 39 in good health. The CDR3 reads CASSIGDRDRGFNEQFF. DNA for the CDR3: TGTGCCAGTAGTATAGGAGACCGGGACAGGGGATTCAATGAGCAGTTCTTC. Looking up the rest from reference TRBV19 and TRBJ2-1 gives the full variable domain: DGGITQSPKYLFRKEGQNVTLSCEQNLNHDAMYWYRQDPGQGLRLIYYSQIVNDFQKGDIAEGYSVSREKKESFPLTVTSAQKNPTAFYLCASSIGDRDRGFNEQFFGPGTRLTVL.